This T cell receptor (beta chain) appears in the sequencing data of a study of T cells after yellow fever vaccination. This clonotype was recorded at least ten times. The antigen remains unidentified. The CDR3 consists of 15 residues. The germline V gene encodes CDR1 SGHRS and CDR2 YFSETQ. V dropped 4 bases and J dropped 5 bases, with 18 bases sitting between them. Each CDR3 protein gets one entry after TCRdb re-called the 5' RACE reads with MiXCR. The sample lists 300,000 or so distinct CDR3 sequences, around 3.9% occurring once. Findings and limits, study-wide: A weaker but faster secondary response was observed, peaking on day 5 versus 15.

This sequence originates from a man aged 18 to 29 who received the YFV17D yellow fever vaccine. The chain combines TRBV5-1 with TRBJ2-5; D tentatively reads TRBD1 or TRBD2 (5 bases each). This specimen consisted of PBMCs, obtained 5 days after the yellow fever booster vaccination. CDR3: CASSTSGTEPETQYF. As DNA, the CDR3 is TGCGCCAGCAGCACCTCCGGGACGGAACCTGAGACCCAGTACTTC.